This T cell receptor (beta chain) was identified during a study of T cells in Graves' hyperthyroidism and ophthalmopathy. RNA transcripts provided the source from which TCR beta CDR3 regions were amplified. First-round RT-PCR targeting the TCR CDR3 was performed with the HTBI primer set. TCRdb re-analysed the multiplex PCR reads in MiXCR, keeping a single row per CDR3 protein. The sample records 380,000 or so distinct CDR3 sequences, about 18% being singletons. This clonotype was seen only once. Germline V CDR1 and CDR2: KGHSH, LQKENI. Trimming took 3 bases from V and 2 from J; bases not matched to a gene: 5. There are 15 residues in the CDR3.

This chain joins TRBV18 and TRBJ1-2; TRBD1 matches at 8 bases. The sequencing input was blood. The sequence derives from a woman aged 18-29 years with Graves' hyperthyroidism. The CDR3 is CASSPYRQGNYGYTF. The CDR3 DNA reads TGTGCCAGCTCACCCTACAGACAGGGGAACTATGGCTACACCTTC.